This T cell receptor (beta chain) stems from a study of high-grade serous ovarian cancer treatment subgroups. About this clone itself: Its antigen is currently unknown.

General study points: Higher neoantigen levels went with greater TCR clonal relatedness. Different patients shared almost no repertoire; same-patient tumors shared roughly 0.1 to 0.8.

Assay used: immunoSEQ multiplex PCR; TCRdb lists only in-frame clones, some missing. Among more than 7,500 clones listed, 88% were seen once. V lost 2 bases, J lost 5 bases, and 4 bases stayed unmatched. Germline assignment: CDR1 SEHNR and CDR2 FQNEAQ (reference sequence). The CDR3 spans 14 residues. Tumor tissue was taken before any definitive surgery or chemotherapy was given. V gene TRBV7-9 combines with J gene TRBJ2-5; TRBD2 aligns across 8 bases. The TCR originated in a human donor with high-grade serous ovarian cancer. Sample: tumor tissue. The CDR3 spells CASSLFSGSETQYF. As DNA, the CDR3 is TGTGCCAGCAGCTTATTCAGCGGGAGCGAGACCCAGTACTTC. The full variable domain, its missing parts supplied by reference TRBV7-9 and TRBJ2-5, is DTGVSQNPRHKITKRGQNVTFRCDPISEHNRLYWYRQTLGQGPEFLTYFQNEAQLEKSRLLSDRFSAERPKGSFSTLEIQRTEQGDSAMYLCASSLFSGSETQYFGPGTRLLVL.